These T cell receptor beta chains were read from a single sample in a study of low-dose radiotherapy and immunotherapy resistance in tumors. Each CDR3 protein is one row after TCRdb ran MiXCR on the reads. The table records about 58,000 distinct CDR3 sequences, around a quarter of them present only once. The input for sequencing was PBMCs, taken after low-dose radiotherapy plus immunotherapy. All receptors derive from a male donor with prostate cancer. The CDR3 runs from the conserved cysteine through the conserved F or W. Fields, in order: J gene, clone size, V gene, D gene, CDR3 DNA, CDR3 protein. A D gene is named only where the DNA matches it firmly. Clone size is not always given. Where it is, it says once, few, many or a class for expanded clones.

j_call: TRBJ2-7; clone_size: many; v_call: TRBV12-3/TRBV12-4; d_call: NA; cdr3_nt: TGTGCCAGCACCCCTGGTACTGCTGGCTACGAGCAGTACTTC; cdr3_aa: CASTPGTAGYEQYF
j_call: TRBJ1-5; clone_size: many; v_call: TRBV2; d_call: TRBD1; cdr3_nt: TGTGCCAGCAGTGTTCAGGGGGGTAATCAGCCCCAGCATTTT; cdr3_aa: CASSVQGGNQPQHF
j_call: TRBJ1-4; clone_size: many; v_call: TRBV6-6; d_call: NA; cdr3_nt: TGTGCCAGCAGCCCCTCGGACAGTAGAAGGGAAAAACTGTTTTTT; cdr3_aa: CASSPSDSRREKLFF
j_call: TRBJ2-2; clone_size: once; v_call: TRBV9; d_call: NA; cdr3_nt: TGTGCCAGCAGCGGGTTACCGCTCAACACCGGGGAGCTGTTTTTT; cdr3_aa: CASSGLPLNTGELFF
j_call: TRBJ2-7; clone_size: NA; v_call: TRBV20-1; d_call: NA; cdr3_nt: TGCAGTGTTAGTGACTACGAGCAGTACTTC; cdr3_aa: CSVSDYEQYF
j_call: TRBJ2-1; clone_size: NA; v_call: TRBV5-5; d_call: TRBD1; cdr3_nt: TGTGCCAGCAGCGCGGCCCCCGGGACAGGGACACCTGAGCAGTTCTTC; cdr3_aa: CASSAAPGTGTPEQFF
j_call: TRBJ2-6; clone_size: many; v_call: TRBV30; d_call: TRBD1; cdr3_nt: TGTGCCTGGAGTTCTCCGGGACAGGGGACTCCTGGGGCCAACGTCCTGACTTTC; cdr3_aa: CAWSSPGQGTPGANVLTF
j_call: TRBJ2-7; clone_size: many; v_call: TRBV12-3/TRBV12-4; d_call: NA; cdr3_nt: TGTGCCAGCAGAGCCGGGACGGCCATTGGCTACGAGCAGTACTTC; cdr3_aa: CASRAGTAIGYEQYF
j_call: TRBJ1-2; clone_size: many; v_call: TRBV5-1; d_call: TRBD1; cdr3_nt: TGCGCCAGCAGCCCGCCGGGACAGGTTAACTATGGCTACACCTTC; cdr3_aa: CASSPPGQVNYGYTF
j_call: TRBJ2-4; clone_size: many; v_call: TRBV5-6; d_call: TRBD1; cdr3_nt: TGTGCCAGCAGCTCCCTGACTAAACAGGGGGTGGTTTGGAACATTCAGTACTTC; cdr3_aa: CASSSLTKQGVVWNIQYF
j_call: TRBJ2-7; clone_size: many; v_call: TRBV27; d_call: TRBD2; cdr3_nt: TGTGCCAGCAGCTTCAGGGACTACTCCTACGAGCAGTACTTC; cdr3_aa: CASSFRDYSYEQYF
j_call: TRBJ1-4; clone_size: NA; v_call: TRBV28; d_call: TRBD1; cdr3_nt: TGTGCCAGCAGGCACAGGGGGATCGGGGAAAAACTGTTTTTT; cdr3_aa: CASRHRGIGEKLFF
j_call: TRBJ1-5; clone_size: few; v_call: TRBV6-2/TRBV6-3; d_call: TRBD1; cdr3_nt: TGTGCCAGCAGCCGGACAGGGATCCAGCCCCAGCATTTT; cdr3_aa: CASSRTGIQPQHF
j_call: TRBJ2-7; clone_size: many; v_call: TRBV20-1; d_call: TRBD1; cdr3_nt: TGCAGTGCAGAAACCGGGACAGAGATCTCCTACGAGCAGTACTTC; cdr3_aa: CSAETGTEISYEQYF
j_call: TRBJ2-1; clone_size: many; v_call: TRBV6-1; d_call: NA; cdr3_nt: TGTGCCAGCAGCCTTCTTGGAGACAATGAGCAGTTCTTC; cdr3_aa: CASSLLGDNEQFF
j_call: TRBJ2-7; clone_size: many; v_call: TRBV12-3/TRBV12-4; d_call: TRBD2; cdr3_nt: TGTGCCAGCAGTTTAACTGGGGCGGGAGAAGCTCTAAAGCAGTACTTC; cdr3_aa: CASSLTGAGEALKQYF
j_call: TRBJ1-1; clone_size: many; v_call: TRBV2; d_call: NA; cdr3_nt: TGTGCCAGCAGGAAGTCCGGGGCGAACACTGAAGCTTTCTTT; cdr3_aa: CASRKSGANTEAFF
j_call: TRBJ2-5; clone_size: NA; v_call: TRBV28; d_call: TRBD1; cdr3_nt: TGTGCCAGCAGAGCGACAGGGGCGGCCGAGACCCAGTACTTC; cdr3_aa: CASRATGAAETQYF
j_call: TRBJ2-3; clone_size: many; v_call: TRBV20-1; d_call: TRBD2; cdr3_nt: TGCAGTGCCCAAATGTCTAGCGGGGGGGCTACAGATACGCAGTATTTT; cdr3_aa: CSAQMSSGGATDTQYF
j_call: TRBJ2-3; clone_size: few; v_call: TRBV28; d_call: NA; cdr3_nt: TGTGCCAGCACTTTGGGGGACGCCACAGATACGCAGTATTTT; cdr3_aa: CASTLGDATDTQYF
j_call: TRBJ2-3; clone_size: many; v_call: TRBV15; d_call: TRBD2; cdr3_nt: TGTGCCACCAGCAGAGATCTGACTAGCGGGAGGAACACAGATACGCAGTATTTT; cdr3_aa: CATSRDLTSGRNTDTQYF
j_call: TRBJ1-1; clone_size: many; v_call: TRBV2; d_call: NA; cdr3_nt: TGTGCCAGCACGACAGGCAGGGTTACCACTGAAGCTTTCTTT; cdr3_aa: CASTTGRVTTEAFF
j_call: TRBJ2-1; clone_size: many; v_call: TRBV2; d_call: TRBD2; cdr3_nt: TGTGCCAGCAGTGAAGACGGGAGGTCCTACAATGAGCAGTTCTTC; cdr3_aa: CASSEDGRSYNEQFF
j_call: TRBJ2-3; clone_size: many; v_call: TRBV6-2/TRBV6-3; d_call: NA; cdr3_nt: TGTGCCAGCAGTCGTCCCCGAGGGGCCGAATCAGATACGCAGTATTTT; cdr3_aa: CASSRPRGAESDTQYF
j_call: TRBJ2-3; clone_size: NA; v_call: TRBV4-3; d_call: NA; cdr3_nt: TGCGCCAGCTGCCAAGATCTACGGGGCCTCAGCACAGATACGCAGTATTTT; cdr3_aa: CASCQDLRGLSTDTQYF
j_call: TRBJ1-6; clone_size: many; v_call: TRBV28; d_call: TRBD1; cdr3_nt: TGTGCCAGCAGTCCCGGGACAGGGGGATCACCCCTCCACTTT; cdr3_aa: CASSPGTGGSPLHF
j_call: TRBJ2-7; clone_size: many; v_call: TRBV9; d_call: TRBD1; cdr3_nt: TGTGCCAGCAGCCCGGGACAGGGCCCCTACGAGCAGTACTTC; cdr3_aa: CASSPGQGPYEQYF
j_call: TRBJ1-1; clone_size: many; v_call: TRBV27; d_call: NA; cdr3_nt: TGTGCCAGCCGAAGAGAGGGTGGCACTGAAGCTTTCTTT; cdr3_aa: CASRREGGTEAFF
j_call: TRBJ2-2; clone_size: many; v_call: TRBV21-1; d_call: NA; cdr3_nt: TGTGCCAGCAGCAAGGAAAAGAGGCCGGGTAGCGGGGGCCCATCGAACACCGGGGAGCTGTTTTTT; cdr3_aa: CASSKEKRPGSGGPSNTGELFF
j_call: TRBJ1-2; clone_size: many; v_call: TRBV5-6; d_call: NA; cdr3_nt: TGTGCCAGCAGTTTAAGGGGGAGCGGCTACACCTTC; cdr3_aa: CASSLRGSGYTF
j_call: TRBJ2-6; clone_size: once; v_call: TRBV3-1; d_call: NA; cdr3_nt: TGTGCCAGCAGCCAAGTGAGTAAACCCTGGTCTGGGGCCAACGTCCTGACTTTC; cdr3_aa: CASSQVSKPWSGANVLTF
j_call: TRBJ2-3; clone_size: many; v_call: TRBV7-2; d_call: TRBD2; cdr3_nt: TGTGCCAGCAGCTCGGGGACTAGCGGATACACAGATACGCAGTATTTT; cdr3_aa: CASSSGTSGYTDTQYF
j_call: TRBJ2-7; clone_size: many; v_call: TRBV27; d_call: NA; cdr3_nt: TGTGCCAGCAGTTTATCGTTTAGCGTCTCCTACGAGCAGTACTTC; cdr3_aa: CASSLSFSVSYEQYF
j_call: TRBJ2-1; clone_size: many; v_call: TRBV7-9; d_call: TRBD1; cdr3_nt: TGTGCCAGCAGCTTAGGGACAGGGGGCAATGAGCAGTTCTTC; cdr3_aa: CASSLGTGGNEQFF
j_call: TRBJ2-2; clone_size: NA; v_call: TRBV5-1; d_call: NA; cdr3_nt: NA; cdr3_aa: CASGRDSSSGELFFFFF
j_call: TRBJ2-5; clone_size: many; v_call: TRBV11-2; d_call: NA; cdr3_nt: TGTGCCAGCAGCTTAGTACAAGTTTCCCAGTACTTC; cdr3_aa: CASSLVQVSQYF
j_call: TRBJ2-2; clone_size: many; v_call: TRBV23-1; d_call: NA; cdr3_nt: TGCGCCAGCAGTCATGCGCTAGGGACACTCGAGGGCGGGGAGCTGTTTTTT; cdr3_aa: CASSHALGTLEGGELFF
j_call: TRBJ2-5; clone_size: many; v_call: TRBV18; d_call: TRBD1; cdr3_nt: TGTGCCAGCTCACCACAAACTCCGGGACAGGGTACGCAGACCCAGTACTTC; cdr3_aa: CASSPQTPGQGTQTQYF
j_call: TRBJ1-5; clone_size: many; v_call: TRBV6-2/TRBV6-3; d_call: NA; cdr3_nt: TGTGCCAGCAGCCGCGGAGATCAGCCCCAGCATTTT; cdr3_aa: CASSRGDQPQHF
j_call: TRBJ2-1; clone_size: NA; v_call: TRBV4-2; d_call: TRBD2; cdr3_nt: TGTGCCAGCAGCCAATACGTAAGGCCCGGGACTAGCGGGAGACATGAGCAGTTCTTC; cdr3_aa: CASSQYVRPGTSGRHEQFF